The 22 T cell receptor beta chains given below trace back to one sample, sequenced in a study of blood T cell repertoires in COVID-19. TCRdb's table, derived via immunoSEQ multiplex PCR, lists solely in-frame clones and lacks some. This sample has around 250,000 clones, with about 86% found just once. What was sequenced was PBMCs or T cells enriched from blood (not recorded which). Receptors were obtained from a man aged 25 to 40 with acute COVID-19.

This sequence joins TRBV18 and TRBJ2-6, with TRBD1 matching over 8 bases. V lost 5 bases, J lost 2 bases, and 2 bases stayed unmatched. The CDR3 has 15 amino acids. Germline-derived CDR1 and CDR2 are KGHSH and LQKENI. The CDR3 loop is CASSSQGAGANVLTF. In DNA form, the CDR3 reads TGTGCCAGCTCATCACAGGGGGCTGGGGCCAACGTCCTGACTTTC.

The chain recombines TRBV24-1 with TRBJ1-5, with D perhaps TRBD1 (6 bases). The CDR3 totals 16 residues. Germline V gene sequence: CDR1 KGHDR, CDR2 SFDVKD. Trimming took 8 bases from V and 6 from J, leaving 22 bases between them. CDR3 DNA sequence: TGTGCCACCACCCAAGAGGGGGAAGGGGCGCGTCAGCCCCAGCATTTT. As protein: CATTQEGEGARQPQHF.

This chain connects TRBV3-1 (or the pseudogene TRBV3-2) to TRBJ2-5, with TRBD2 matching 9 bases. Germline V CDR1 and CDR2: LGHDT, YNNKEL (reference sequence). V was clipped by 0 bases and J by 5 bases; unmatched bases: 7. This CDR3 spans 16 amino acids. CDR3 sequence: CASSQDLLAGPETQYF. The CDR3 DNA reads TGTGCCAGCAGCCAAGATCTCCTAGCGGGGCCCGAGACCCAGTACTTC.

The gene calls are TRBV19 and TRBJ2-1; 10 positions agree with TRBD2. The CDR3 consists of 15 residues. In germline, CDR1 is LNHDA, CDR2 SQIVND (reference sequence). J was trimmed by 8 bases and V by 6 bases; bases with no gene match: 10. The CDR3 spells CASRPGPSGSHEQFF. CDR3 bases: TGTGCCAGTAGGCCGGGTCCTAGCGGGAGTCATGAGCAGTTCTTC.

The J gene is TRBJ2-3, the V gene TRBV7-2; D might be TRBD2 (6 bases). V lost 6 bases to trimming and J lost 2 bases, with 12 bases between them. The CDR3 spans 14 residues. Germline assignment: CDR1 SGHTA and CDR2 FQGNSA. The CDR3 DNA reads TGTGCCAGCAGTGAAGGAGGGATCACAGATACGCAGTATTTT. Residues: CASSEGGITDTQYF.

The V gene is TRBV28, the J gene TRBJ1-2; the D gene is possibly TRBD1 (5 bases). V shed 10 bases and J shed 0 bases, with 15 bases lying between them. The germline V gene has CDR1 MDHEN and CDR2 SYDVKM. The length of the CDR3 is 14 residues. The CDR3 sequence is CAIKPGGTNYGYTF. The CDR3 nucleotides are TGTGCCATCAAGCCGGGGGGTACTAACTATGGCTACACCTTC.

The CDR3 DNA sequence: TGTGCCAGCAGTTTCCTTCTACAGGGGGGAGAAGGCTACACCTTC. Amino acid sequence: CASSFLLQGGEGYTF. V is TRBV11-3 and J is TRBJ1-2; TRBD1 matches 8 bases. Germline CDR1 is SGHNT and CDR2 is YENEEA. Trimming at V came to 6 bases and at J to 8 bases, leaving 14 bases not matched to a gene. The CDR3 consists of 15 residues.

The V call is TRBV3-1 (or the pseudogene TRBV3-2), the J call TRBJ1-2; TRBD1 is a possible D gene (6 bases). Germline CDR1 LGHDT, CDR2 YNNKEL (reference sequence). The CDR3 runs 14 residues. V shed 1 base and J shed 4 bases, with 10 bases lying between them. The CDR3 DNA reads as TGTGCCAGCAGCCAAGGTGGGGGCACCTATGGCTACACCTTC. Its translation is CASSQGGGTYGYTF.

The chain couples TRBV18 to TRBJ2-3, with 7 bases aligning to TRBD1. With 6 bases clipped from V and 0 bases from J, the junction kept 3 bases outside the gene matches. CDR1 KGHSH and CDR2 LQKENI come from the germline V gene. The CDR3 has 14 residues. CDR3 coding DNA: TGTGCCAGCTCTGGGACAGCTAGCACAGATACGCAGTATTTT. Its translation is CASSGTASTDTQYF.

Here the CDR3 reads CASSLQGWNEQFF. Written as DNA, the CDR3 is TGCGCCAGCAGCCTTCAGGGGTGGAATGAGCAGTTCTTC. This chain connects TRBV4-1 to TRBJ2-1; a possible D gene is TRBD1 (6 bases). Germline CDR1 reads MGHRA; CDR2 reads YSYEKL. Trimming pared 4 bases from V and 7 bases from J, leaving 11 bases between. The CDR3 has 13 residues.

The CDR3 region is CASSQDSTGAGELFF. The CDR3 nucleotides are TGTGCCAGCAGCCAAGATTCGACAGGGGCTGGGGAGCTGTTTTTT. V and J are TRBV4-2 and TRBJ2-2; TRBD1 matches 8 bases. Germline trimming cut 0 bases from V and 8 bases from J; bases unmatched to any gene: 5. This CDR3 spans 15 amino acids. Germline V CDR1 and CDR2: LGHNA, YNFKEQ.

The chain uses TRBV5-1 and TRBJ1-4, with TRBD1 matching over 7 bases. CDR1 SGHRS and CDR2 YFSETQ come from the germline V gene. V shed 1 base, J shed 2 bases, and the junction held 8 bases outside the gene matches. The CDR3 is 17 amino acids. CDR3 coding DNA: TGCGCCAGCAGCTTGCGACCCTCAGGGGGTACTAATGAAAAACTGTTTTTT. Translation: CASSLRPSGGTNEKLFF.

To note about this clone: Mismatch with germline at one junction end may stem from a read error. Additional DNA sequences in this sample encode the identical CDR3. V gene TRBV5-1 combines with J gene TRBJ2-3, with D tentatively TRBD2 (6 bases). The CDR3 loop spans 15 amino acids. Looked up from germline, CDR1 is SGHRS and CDR2 is YFSETQ. The CDR3 DNA reads as TGTGCCAGCAGCTTGCGGGGAATTAGCACAGATACGCAGTATTTT. Protein product: CASSLRGISTDTQYF.

The chain employs TRBV27 and TRBJ2-4; the match to TRBD2 covers 14 bases. The V gene's germline CDR1 is MNHEY and CDR2 SMNVEV (reference sequence). The length of the CDR3 is 21 residues. J lost 0 bases, V lost 5 bases, and 15 bases had no gene match. The CDR3 region is CASSAGIGTSGGSGAKNIQYF. In nucleotides, the CDR3 is TGTGCCAGCAGTGCCGGGATCGGGACTAGCGGGGGTAGTGGAGCCAAAAACATTCAGTACTTC.

The chain carries TRBV19 and TRBJ2-3; 8 nucleotides align to TRBD2. J lost 0 bases, V lost 5 bases, and 4 bases had no gene match. The CDR3 has 15 amino acids. Germline V gene sequence: CDR1 LNHDA, CDR2 SQIVND (reference sequence). CDR3 nucleotides: TGTGCCAGTAGTCCACTAGCGGCTAGCACAGATACGCAGTATTTT. As protein: CASSPLAASTDTQYF.

This rearrangement joins TRBV6-1 to TRBJ2-3; D gene ambiguous. CDR1 and CDR2 (germline): MNHNS, SASEGT. The CDR3 is 14 residues long. Deletions cut 3 bases from V and 0 bases from J, with 7 bases between. The CDR3 here is CASSEVRSTDTQYF. The CDR3, as DNA: TGTGCCAGCAGTGAGGTGAGGAGCACAGATACGCAGTATTTT.

This chain links TRBV7-8 with TRBJ2-1; TRBD2 matches at 9 bases. Germline V CDR1 and CDR2: SGHVS, FQNEAQ. V gave up 1 base and J gave up 2 bases; unmatched junction bases: 6. There are 17 residues in the CDR3. CDR3 sequence reads: CASSLVPVAGAYNEQFF. The CDR3 DNA sequence: TGTGCCAGCAGCTTAGTCCCTGTAGCGGGGGCCTACAATGAGCAGTTCTTC.

CDR3 loop: CASSLSQGRGTEAFF. The CDR3 bases are TGTGCCAGCAGCCTTTCACAGGGACGGGGCACTGAAGCTTTCTTT. The chain employs TRBV11-3 and TRBJ1-1; possibly TRBD1 for D (6 bases). The length of the CDR3 is 15 residues. The ends were cut back, 5 bases at V and 4 bases at J, with 17 bases in the middle. Germline V gene lookup returns CDR1 SGHNT and CDR2 YENEEA.

The rearrangement uses TRBV3-1 (or the pseudogene TRBV3-2) and TRBJ2-3; the match to TRBD2 covers 8 bases. V lost 4 bases to trimming and J lost 6 bases; unmatched junction nucleotides: 9. Germline V gives CDR1 LGHDT, CDR2 YNNKEL (reference sequence). CDR3 length: 15 residues. DNA for the CDR3: TGTGCCAGCAGCCCGAACGGGGGGGCGAGGGATACGCAGTATTTT. Encoded protein: CASSPNGGARDTQYF.

The rearrangement links TRBV3-1 (or the pseudogene TRBV3-2) to TRBJ2-1; 8 bases are shared with TRBD2. Germline V lookup: CDR1 LGHDT, CDR2 YNNKEL (reference sequence). This CDR3 has 17 residues. The V gene end was trimmed by 0 bases and the J gene end by 1 base; junction bases not matched to a gene: 5. The CDR3 is CASSQERGLGSYNEQFF. In DNA, the CDR3 is TGTGCCAGCAGCCAAGAAAGGGGACTAGGGTCCTACAATGAGCAGTTCTTC.

J is TRBJ1-4 and V is TRBV11-3; 7 positions agree with TRBD1. The V gene end was trimmed by 5 bases and the J gene end by 3 bases; junction bases not matched to a gene: 3. Germline lookup yields CDR1 SGHNT and CDR2 YENEEA. This CDR3 spans 14 amino acids. The CDR3 DNA sequence: TGTGCCAGCAGCCCAGGGGGAGCTAATGAAAAACTGTTTTTT. It is translated as CASSPGGANEKLFF.

This clone was seen more than once but under ten times. CDR3 residues: CASSFVGTGNEKLFF. CDR3 DNA sequence: TGTGCCAGCAGTTTCGTCGGGACAGGGAACGAAAAACTGTTTTTT. The chain uses TRBV27 and TRBJ1-4; 9 bases are a match to TRBD1. Germline-derived CDR1 and CDR2 are MNHEY and SMNVEV (reference sequence). Trimming cost V 3 bases and J 8 bases; bases outside gene matches: 7. The length of the CDR3 is 15 residues.